This TCR beta chain was identified in a study of T cell repertoires in cytomegalovirus infection. Overall study context: Signatures in public TCR beta sequences pointed to both CMV infection and matching HLA type.

V was pared by 5 bases and J by 2 bases, with 13 bases between. CDR3 size: 16 residues. Per the germline V gene, CDR1 is SEHNR and CDR2 is FQNEAQ (reference sequence). Each CDR3 protein is one row after TCRdb ran MiXCR on the reads. This table has fewer than 1,000,000 distinct CDR3 sequences, 31% appearing once. This clonotype has only a few counts. Its antigen is not known. This rearrangement joins TRBV7-9 to TRBJ2-6; the D gene is possibly TRBD2 (5 bases). The sample here was cultured CD8+ T cells from PBMCs, taken from culture after CMV antigen stimulation. The sequence was collected from a human donor in good health (CMV status not recorded). Some clones in this sample may be carry-over from other donors' samples. This chain's CDR3 is CASSPTSGAGANVLTF. CDR3 nucleotides: TGTGCCAGCAGCCCCACGTCCGGGGCTGGGGCCAACGTCCTGACTTTC. Drawing the rest from reference TRBV7-9 and TRBJ2-6, the complete variable domain is DTGVSQNPRHKITKRGQNVTFRCDPISEHNRLYWYRQTLGQGPEFLTYFQNEAQLEKSRLLSDRFSAERPKGSFSTLEIQRTEQGDSAMYLCASSPTSGAGANVLTFGAGSRLTVL.